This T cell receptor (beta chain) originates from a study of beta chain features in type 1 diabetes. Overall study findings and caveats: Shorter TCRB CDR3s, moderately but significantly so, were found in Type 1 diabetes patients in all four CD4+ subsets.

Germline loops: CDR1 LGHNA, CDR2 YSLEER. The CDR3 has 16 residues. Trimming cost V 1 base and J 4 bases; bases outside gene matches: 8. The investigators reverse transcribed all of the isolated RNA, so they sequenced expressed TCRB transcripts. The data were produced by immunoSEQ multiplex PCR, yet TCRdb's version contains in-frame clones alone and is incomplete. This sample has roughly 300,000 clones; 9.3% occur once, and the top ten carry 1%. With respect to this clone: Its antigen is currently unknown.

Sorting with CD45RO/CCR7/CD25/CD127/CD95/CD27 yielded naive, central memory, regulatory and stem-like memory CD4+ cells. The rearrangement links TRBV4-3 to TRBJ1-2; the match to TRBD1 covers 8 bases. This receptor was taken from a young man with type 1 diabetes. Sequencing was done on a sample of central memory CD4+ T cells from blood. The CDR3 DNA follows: TGCGCCAGCAGCCAAGGGACCGACAGGGGAACCTATGGCTACACCTTC. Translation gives CASSQGTDRGTYGYTF.